The text below deals with one TCR beta chain. This clonotype was observed a few times. The clone's antigen remains unknown. The sample holds no much larger clone one base away, and base qualities are not on file. This sample stems from a study of human T cells and chemical hapten exposure (dated by TCRdb to 2020 to 2022). About the investigation overall: For sensitization, 2% DPC in acetone was applied to a roughly 2 cm by roughly 2 cm area of upper inner arm skin. Throughout the study period of about 25 weeks, patients also received therapeutic DPC doses to the scalp every week. Patch testing on the upper back used Finn chambers containing 0.01% DPC, with scoring done after 6 days according to International Contact Dermatitis Research Group standards. Most of the patients in the cohort were female, and the cohort covered alopecia areata with under or over 50% scalp involvement, alopecia totalis and alopecia universalis. Libraries were combined into a pool for sequencing, and differences in TCR yield between samples came mainly from small differences in library volumes within the pool. Peripheral blood TCR repertoire changes were tracked in vivo in alopecia patients during primary and secondary sensitization to the hapten diphenylcyclopropenone (DPC). Patient blood was sampled pre-sensitization (week 0) and at 2, 6 and about 24 weeks after DPC sensitization. Blood for TCR sequencing was provided by twenty-nine alopecia patients at one to four time points (pre-sensitization, 2, 6 and 24 weeks). General conclusions and limits of the study: All patients had alopecia, a presumed autoimmune disease, so their immune response might differ from that of healthy individuals. The number of PT1 expanded TCRs positively correlated with patch test score, significant at thresholds 8, 16 and 32 but not 4. Significantly more large CDR3 similarity clusters were formed by expanded TCRs than by pre-sensitization or healthy control sets, consistent with antigen-driven responses. DPC sensitization did not change how many TCRs were above 1 in 1000 frequency, and no evidence was found of alterations in global repertoire structure. Repeated subsampling changed both the strength of the expansion versus patch-test correlation and the threshold at which the correlation became significant.

Libraries were built with RACE. Instrument on record: NextSeq 500. During library preparation, unique molecular identifiers were attached to individual cDNA molecules so that TCRs could be counted quantitatively and reproducibly. For every blood RNA sample, sequencing covered both the TCR alpha and TCR beta chains. Per the source publication's procedure: The median number of TCRs per sample was 90,000 to 100,000, ranging from roughly 20,000 to 690,600. The Decombinator software suite was used to annotate V, J and CDR3 in the TCR reads. Every sample was subsampled to the same number of TCRs (28,000) for the PS versus PT1 abundance plots. TCRs were defined as expanded if absent before sensitization and observed at least eight times at the 2-week time point. TCRdb applied fastp at Q25 and MiXCR to the public reads, then kept only in-frame beta chains. Each entry is one CDR3 protein sequence, shown with its most common DNA and genes. It is TCRdb's table, rather than the study itself, that gives the V and J calls and clone size. The sample has 95,000 to 150,000 distinct CDR3 sequences on record, around 13% of them singletons. Around 0.99% of the sample is held by the ten biggest clonotypes.

The sample's time point label, in plain terms: patch test 1, 2 weeks after DPC sensitization. The treatment or condition label, as the study defines it: therapeutic diphenylcyclopropenone sensitization with weekly scalp DPC. Blood at each patch-test visit was drawn before the patch test was applied. Eligible patients were aged 18 to 70, diagnosed with alopecia, deemed suitable for DPC therapy, and excluded if pregnant. Unfractionated whole blood was collected in Tempus Blood RNA tubes, and total RNA was extracted from that blood. According to the germline V gene, CDR1 reads ENHRY and CDR2 reads SYGVKD. The cysteine opens and the phenylalanine closes a CDR3 of 14 amino acids. The CDR3 DNA has 42 bases and is translated from base 1. The germline V and J ends show losses of 10 bases and 3 bases respectively, and no gene match explains 9 bases of the junction.

The material was whole blood, obtained in connection with sensitization to the hapten diphenylcyclopropenone (DPC). The chain uses TRBV10-3 and TRBJ1-2, and TRBD1 matches 9 of the central bases. The sequence derives from a man between 18 and 35 years old with alopecia areata. Some clones in this sample may be carry-over from other donors' samples. CDR3 protein: CATAGTGYDYGYTF. Here is the DNA: TGTGCCACCGCCGGGACAGGGTATGACTATGGCTACACCTTC.